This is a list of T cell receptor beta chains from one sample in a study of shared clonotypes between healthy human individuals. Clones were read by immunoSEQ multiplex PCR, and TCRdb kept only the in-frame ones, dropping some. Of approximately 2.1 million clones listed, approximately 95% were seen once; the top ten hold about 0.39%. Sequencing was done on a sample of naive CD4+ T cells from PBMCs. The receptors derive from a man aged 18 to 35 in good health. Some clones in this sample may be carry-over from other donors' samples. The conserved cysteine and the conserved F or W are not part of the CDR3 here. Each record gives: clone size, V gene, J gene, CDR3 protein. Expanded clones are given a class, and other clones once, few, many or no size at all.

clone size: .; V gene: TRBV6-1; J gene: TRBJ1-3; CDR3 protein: ASRGSSGNTIY
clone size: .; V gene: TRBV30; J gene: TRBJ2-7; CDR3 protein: AWSGTGTLEQY
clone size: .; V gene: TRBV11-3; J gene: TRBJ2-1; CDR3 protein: ASSLGTSGTNEQF
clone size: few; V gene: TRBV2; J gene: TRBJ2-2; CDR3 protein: ASGDPQLSSGELF
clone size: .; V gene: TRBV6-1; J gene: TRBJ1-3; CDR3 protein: ALRFDGGSGNTIY
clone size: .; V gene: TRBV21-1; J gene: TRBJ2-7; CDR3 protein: ASSKRVRTGGPYEQY
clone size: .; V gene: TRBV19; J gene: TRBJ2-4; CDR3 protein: ASSIGLGGRRAKNIQY
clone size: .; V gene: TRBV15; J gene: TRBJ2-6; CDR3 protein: ATIREGANVLT
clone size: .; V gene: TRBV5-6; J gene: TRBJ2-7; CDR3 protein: ASSWGQLSDEQY
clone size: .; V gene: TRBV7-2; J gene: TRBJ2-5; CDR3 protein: ASSSPRVGRQTQY
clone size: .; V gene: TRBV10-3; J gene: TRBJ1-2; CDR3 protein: AIKPSDTGTGGYT
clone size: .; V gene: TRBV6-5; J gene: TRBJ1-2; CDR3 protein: ASSARQGANYGYT
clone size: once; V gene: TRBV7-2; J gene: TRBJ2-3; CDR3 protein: ASSPSGRRTDTQY
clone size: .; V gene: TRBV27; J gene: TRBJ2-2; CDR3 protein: ASSRLRDSFRGELF
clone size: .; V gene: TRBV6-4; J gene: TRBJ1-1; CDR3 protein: ASSETGRRFEAEAF
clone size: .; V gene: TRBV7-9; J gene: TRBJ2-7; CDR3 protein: ASSLGTSGSSGEQY
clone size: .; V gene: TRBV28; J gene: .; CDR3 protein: ATDSRTVRPYEQY
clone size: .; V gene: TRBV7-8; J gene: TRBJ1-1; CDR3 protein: ASSSKVRDTEAF